This T cell receptor (beta chain) was identified during a study of T cells in women clearing cervical HPV infection. The assay was immunoSEQ multiplex PCR, and TCRdb's table has in-frame clones only and misses some. This sample lists fewer than 15,000 clones; its ten largest clones have 20% to 25%. About this clone: With the read ending 3 residues before the CDR3 end, the germline J gene is used to fill in that end.

Trimming left V 6 bases short and J 5 bases short, with 20 bases between. CDR3 length equals 15 residues. The V gene's germline CDR1 is MNHEY and CDR2 SMNVEV (reference sequence). The receptor comes from a woman aged 18 to 75 with a cervical HPV16 infection that either progressed to CIN3+ or cleared (not recorded which). The chain recombines TRBV27 with TRBJ2-7, with D possibly matching TRBD2 (7 bases). Sequenced sample: blood buffy coat. Incomplete CDR3 DNA: TGTGCCAGCAGGGGGGGAGGCGGGGGCCCCCACGAG. Translating gives CASRGGGGGPHE. The whole CDR3 sequence reads CASRGGGGGPHEQYF.